A single sample gave rise to the 22 T cell receptor beta chains below, sequenced in a study of technical replicates of blood from several donors. Data came from immunoSEQ multiplex PCR; TCRdb stores just in-frame clones and leaves some out. Of fewer than 90,000 clones listed, about nine tenths are singletons. The material sequenced was T cells isolated from PBMCs. These receptors were taken from a human donor in good health.

This clone occurred once. This chain links TRBV9 with TRBJ2-2, with 9 bases that match TRBD1. CDR1 and CDR2 (germline): SGDLS, YYNGEE. The CDR3 runs 15 residues. Trimming cost V 0 bases and J 3 bases; bases outside gene matches: 0. The CDR3 spells CASSVGQGDTGELFF. The CDR3 DNA reads TGTGCCAGCAGCGTAGGACAGGGGGACACCGGGGAGCTGTTTTTT.

Here the CDR3 DNA reads TGCGCCAGCAGCTTGGTGGGACTAGAGGAGACCCAGTACTTC. This translates into CASSLVGLEETQYF. This rearrangement joins TRBV5-1 to TRBJ2-5; 8 positions match TRBD2. V lost 0 bases to trimming and J lost 5 bases; unmatched junction nucleotides: 3. Germline values: CDR1 SGHRS, CDR2 YFSETQ. This CDR3 spans 14 amino acids. The whole variable domain, remainder taken from reference TRBV5-1 and TRBJ2-5, is KAGVTQTPRYLIKTRGQQVTLSCSPISGHRSVSWYQQTPGQGLQFLFEYFSETQRNKGNFPGRFSGRQFSNSRSEMNVSTLELGDSALYLCASSLVGLEETQYFGPGTRLLVL.

This clone has just one count. This CDR3 is also generated by other DNA sequences in the sample. J is TRBJ2-2 and V is TRBV20-1; D ambiguous. CDR1 and CDR2 from the germline V gene are DFQATT and SNEGSKA (reference sequence). This CDR3 is built from 11 residues. Between the trimmed V and J ends, which lost 4 bases and 5 bases, there was a span of 5 bases. The CDR3 DNA follows: TGCAGTGCTACAGGAACCGGGGAGCTGTTTTTT. Amino acid sequence: CSATGTGELFF.

This clone was observed once. The chain is built from TRBV6-5 and TRBJ2-1, with D tentatively TRBD2 (6 bases). Germline V gene data show CDR1 as MNHEY and CDR2 as SVGAGI. There are 15 residues in the CDR3. V shed 5 bases and J shed 4 bases, with 15 bases lying between them. DNA for the CDR3: TGTGCCAGCAGTCTGACCCCCGGGGGATACAATGAGCAGTTCTTC. Protein: CASSLTPGGYNEQFF.

This chain links TRBV9 with TRBJ2-5; 8 nucleotides match TRBD2. CDR1 and CDR2 (germline): SGDLS, YYNGEE. CDR3 length equals 16 residues. Trimming at V came to 0 bases and at J to 1 base, leaving 5 bases not matched to a gene. CDR3: CASSVAGGPPQETQYF. The DNA of the CDR3 is TGTGCCAGCAGCGTAGCGGGAGGGCCTCCCCAAGAGACCCAGTACTTC.

The chain employs TRBV28 and TRBJ1-5; 8 bases are a match to TRBD1. The CDR3 consists of 15 residues. In germline, CDR1 is MDHEN, CDR2 SYDVKM. Unmatched junction bases numbered 7, after V lost 3 bases and J lost 6 bases. CDR3 coding DNA: TGTGCCAGCAGTTTGATTGGACAGGGACGTCAGCCCCAGCATTTT. Translated, it gives CASSLIGQGRQPQHF.

The table lists this clone with a count of one. This rearrangement joins TRBV11-2 to TRBJ2-3, with D possibly being TRBD2 (6 bases). Germline CDR1 and CDR2: SGHAT and FQNNGV. CDR3 size: 16 residues. V was trimmed by 5 bases and J by 0 bases, leaving 15 bases between them. The CDR3 coding sequence is TGTGCCAGCAGCCCGCGCGGAGGGGTAAGCACAGATACGCAGTATTTT. The encoded protein is CASSPRGGVSTDTQYF.

The chain carries TRBV19 and TRBJ1-2, with 10 nucleotides matching TRBD1. Per germline, CDR1 LNHDA and CDR2 SQIVND (reference sequence). Trimming at V came to 9 bases and at J to 6 bases, leaving 4 bases not matched to a gene. CDR3 size: 12 residues. Written as DNA, the CDR3 is TGTGCCAGCCGGACAGGGGGTAATGGCTACACCTTC. Protein: CASRTGGNGYTF.

The chain recombines TRBV27 with TRBJ2-5; D is possibly TRBD1 (5 bases). Trimming pared 0 bases from V and 4 bases from J, leaving 15 bases between. CDR3 size: 16 residues. Germline assignment: CDR1 MNHEY and CDR2 SMNVEV (reference sequence). CDR3 bases: TGTGCCAGCAGTTTATCGGCATGGACCAGGGTAGAGACCCAGTACTTC. This encodes CASSLSAWTRVETQYF.

The chain links TRBV4-3 to TRBJ2-7; 9 bases line up with TRBD2. This CDR3 has 15 residues. Germline V gene sequence: CDR1 LGHNA, CDR2 YSLEER. V dropped 4 bases and J dropped 7; count of bases not matched to a gene: 11. The CDR3 DNA reads as TGCGCCAGCAGCCGGTATGTGCGGGAGGGTAGAGAGCAGTACTTC. Its protein is CASSRYVREGREQYF.

The chain carries TRBV21-1 and TRBJ2-1; TRBD2 reflects the table's D call only, with no check against the DNA. TRBV21-1 is deemed a pseudogene. CDR3 length equals 13 residues. CDR3 protein: CASSKGSPNEQFF. The CDR3 DNA sequence: TGTGCCAGCAGCAAAGGTAGTCCCAATGAGCAGTTCTTC.

The genes are TRBV6-4 and TRBJ1-1; 9 bases are a match to TRBD1. V lost 6 bases and J lost 3; bases outside the gene matches: 2. The CDR3 length is 13 residues. Germline V gene sequence: CDR1 MRHNA, CDR2 SNTAGT. CDR3 sequence (DNA): TGTGCCAGCAGCGGGGACAGGGACACTGAAGCTTTCTTT. It translates to CASSGDRDTEAFF.

The chain is built from TRBV7-3 and TRBJ2-1; D remains ambiguous. Per germline, CDR1 SGHTA and CDR2 FQGTGA. The CDR3 is 14 amino acids. Trimming removed 1 base from V and 7 bases from J, with 11 bases in between. The CDR3 bases are TGTGCCAGCAGCTTAAACCCGAGTCGGAATGAGCAGTTCTTC. The encoded protein is CASSLNPSRNEQFF. The entire variable domain, with the rest obtained from reference TRBV7-3 and TRBJ2-1, is as follows: GAGVSQTPSNKVTEKGKYVELRCDPISGHTALYWYRQSLGQGPEFLIYFQGTGAADDSGLPNDRFFAVRPEGSVSTLKIQRTERGDSAVYLCASSLNPSRNEQFFGPGTRLTVL.

The gene calls are TRBV27 and TRBJ2-2; D not resolved. Germline loops: CDR1 MNHEY, CDR2 SMNVEV (reference sequence). The CDR3 is 13 amino acids. V lost 2 bases to trimming and J lost 5 bases, with 6 bases between them. For the CDR3, the DNA is TGTGCCAGCAGTTTAGCTAGGACCGGGGAGCTGTTTTTT. This codes for CASSLARTGELFF.

The chain has TRBV5-6 and TRBJ2-5; D is uncertain. In germline, CDR1 is SGHDT, CDR2 YYEEEE. This CDR3 has 13 amino acids. Trimming took off 1 base at V and 5 bases at J, with 9 bases between the two ends. CDR3 nucleotide sequence: TGTGCCAGCAGCTTGCAGGAACGGGAGACCCAGTACTTC. Translation gives CASSLQERETQYF.

The chain employs TRBV4-1 and TRBJ2-6; D call uncertain. This CDR3 contains 19 residues. V was pared by 0 bases and J by 0 bases, with 15 bases between. Germline V gene lookup returns CDR1 MGHRA and CDR2 YSYEKL. The CDR3 DNA reads as TGCGCCAGCAGCCAAGATGTCAGGCGCCAAGGCTCTGGGGCCAACGTCCTGACTTTC. It encodes CASSQDVRRQGSGANVLTF.

The chain couples TRBV4-1 to TRBJ2-1, with 9 bases fitting TRBD2. V was pared by 0 bases and J by 9 bases, with 9 bases of the junction left unmatched. Per germline, CDR1 MGHRA and CDR2 YSYEKL. CDR3 length: 16 residues. The CDR3: CASSQEAGLAIGEQFF. The CDR3 nucleotides read TGCGCCAGCAGCCAAGAAGCAGGACTAGCGATAGGTGAGCAGTTCTTC.

The V and J genes are TRBV18 and TRBJ2-1; TRBD2 matches 10 bases. J lost 1 base, V lost 2 bases, and 5 bases had no gene match. Germline V CDR1 and CDR2: KGHSH, LQKENI. The CDR3 spans 17 residues. CDR3 coding DNA: TGTGCCAGCTCACCAGTAACTAGCGGGATTTCCTACAATGAGCAGTTCTTC. It is translated as CASSPVTSGISYNEQFF.

The chain recombines TRBV14 with TRBJ2-2; D possibly corresponds to TRBD1 (6 bases). Germline V lookup: CDR1 SGHDN, CDR2 FVKESK. The CDR3 is 14 residues long. Trimming removed 6 bases at V and 2 bases at J, with 10 bases between. As DNA, the CDR3 is TGTGCCAGCAGTCAGGACAGCAACACCGGGGAGCTGTTTTTT. Encoded protein: CASSQDSNTGELFF.

The V and J genes are TRBV27 and TRBJ2-3; TRBD2 matches at 8 bases. The V and J ends lost 3 bases and 2 bases, in that order; junction bases with no gene match: 10. This CDR3 has 17 amino acids. The germline gives CDR1 MNHEY, CDR2 SMNVEV (reference sequence). This CDR3 is CASSFVLLAENTDTQYF. The CDR3 nucleotides are TGTGCCAGCAGTTTTGTTTTACTAGCGGAAAACACAGATACGCAGTATTTT.

The chain employs TRBV5-4 and TRBJ1-2; TRBD1 matches at 9 bases. Germline V gene data show CDR1 as SGHNT and CDR2 as YYREEE (reference sequence). Trimming took 2 bases from V and 3 from J; bases not matched to a gene: 8. The CDR3 is 16 residues long. The chain's CDR3 is CASSFLGGDRDYGYTF. CDR3 DNA sequence: TGTGCCAGCAGCTTTCTCGGGGGGGACAGGGACTATGGCTACACCTTC.

The CDR3 bases are TGTGCCAGGGACAGGGTTGGCTACACCTTC. It codes for CARDRVGYTF. The chain carries TRBV5-4 and TRBJ1-2; 8 bases fit TRBD1. Germline CDR1 is SGHNT and CDR2 is YYREEE (reference sequence). This CDR3 is 10 amino acids long. J lost 7 bases, V lost 8 bases, and 1 base had no gene match.